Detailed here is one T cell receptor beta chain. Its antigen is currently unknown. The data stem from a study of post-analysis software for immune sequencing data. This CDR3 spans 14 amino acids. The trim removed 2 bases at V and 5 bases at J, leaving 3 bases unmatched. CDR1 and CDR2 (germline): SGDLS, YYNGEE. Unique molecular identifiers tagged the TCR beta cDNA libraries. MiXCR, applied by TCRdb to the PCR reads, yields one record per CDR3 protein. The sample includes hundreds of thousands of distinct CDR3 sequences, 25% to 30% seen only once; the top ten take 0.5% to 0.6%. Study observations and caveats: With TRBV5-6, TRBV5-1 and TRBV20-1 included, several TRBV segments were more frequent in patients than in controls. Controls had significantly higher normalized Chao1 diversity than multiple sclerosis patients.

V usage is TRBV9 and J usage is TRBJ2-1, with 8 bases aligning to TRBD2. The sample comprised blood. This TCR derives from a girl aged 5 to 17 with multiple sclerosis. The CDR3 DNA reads TGTGCCAGCAGCGTTAGCGGGATGAACAATGAGCAGTTCTTC. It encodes CASSVSGMNNEQFF. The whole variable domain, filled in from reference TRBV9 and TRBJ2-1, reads DSGVTQTPKHLITATGQRVTLRCSPRSGDLSVYWYQQSLDQGLQFLIQYYNGEERAKGNILERFSAQQFPDLHSELNLSSLELGDSALYFCASSVSGMNNEQFFGPGTRLTVL.